The present T cell receptor (beta chain) was sequenced within a study of cytomegalovirus exposure and HLA in healthy donors. Study-wide results and caveats: The study recorded more than 150 TCR beta chains that were cytomegalovirus-associated.

A note on this clone: Its antigen is as yet unknown.

This PCR relied on a set of 60 Vbeta primers and 13 Jbeta primers. Here immunoSEQ multiplex PCR was the method, and the copy in TCRdb shows in-frame clones only, minus some. The sample holds approximately 70,000 clones, 78% seen once. The CDR3 spans 13 residues. CDR1 is SGHAT and CDR2 is FQNNGV in the germline V gene. Input material: PBMCs. The rearrangement joins TRBV11-2 to TRBJ2-5, with unresolved D. The J call may be incorrect, as the DNA end agrees better with TRBJ2-7. This receptor was taken from a man aged 35 to 55 in good health and CMV-seronegative. Written as DNA, the CDR3 is TGTGCCAGCAGCTTAGAGTTCCAATACGAGCAGTACTTC. Its protein product is CASSLEFQYEQYF.